The rows below give T cell receptor beta chains drawn from one sample of a study of cytomegalovirus exposure and HLA in healthy donors. Data came from immunoSEQ multiplex PCR; TCRdb stores just in-frame clones and leaves some out. This sample's clone table lists about 130,000 clones. Sequenced sample: PBMCs. These receptor sequences come from a woman aged 40 to 50 in good health and CMV-seronegative. The CDR3 runs from the conserved cysteine through the conserved F or W. Each record gives: D gene, V gene, J gene, CDR3 DNA, CDR3 protein. A D gene is named only where the DNA matches it firmly.

d_gene: -; v_gene: TRBV5-1; j_gene: TRBJ2-3; CDR3nt: TGTGCCACCGGAACCGGGACTTTCACAGATACGCAGTATTTT; CDR3aa: CATGTGTFTDTQYF
d_gene: -; v_gene: TRBV11-2; j_gene: TRBJ1-1; CDR3nt: TGTGCCAGCAGCTTGCCACGAGGGTTGGGGATGAACACTGAAGCTTTCTTT; CDR3aa: CASSLPRGLGMNTEAFF
d_gene: -; v_gene: TRBV18; j_gene: TRBJ1-6; CDR3nt: TGTGCCAGCTCCCCCTCGGGGAATAATTCACCCCTCCACTTT; CDR3aa: CASSPSGNNSPLHF
d_gene: -; v_gene: TRBV6-1; j_gene: TRBJ1-2; CDR3nt: TGTGCCAGCAGTGAGTCACAGGGAGTCATGGGTGGCTACACCTTC; CDR3aa: CASSESQGVMGGYTF
d_gene: TRBD2; v_gene: TRBV7-9; j_gene: TRBJ2-1; CDR3nt: TGTGCCAGCAGCACCAGGACTAGCGGGGGGTATTCCTACAATGAGCAGTTCTTC; CDR3aa: CASSTRTSGGYSYNEQFF
d_gene: -; v_gene: TRBV5-6; j_gene: TRBJ2-2; CDR3nt: TGTGCCAGCAGCTTGGCAGGGACAAGCACCGAAGAGCTGTTTTTT; CDR3aa: CASSLAGTSTEELFF
d_gene: TRBD1; v_gene: TRBV18; j_gene: TRBJ1-2; CDR3nt: TGTGCCAGCTCACCTGGGACAGGGACCTCAGGCTATGGCTACACCTTC; CDR3aa: CASSPGTGTSGYGYTF
d_gene: TRBD1; v_gene: TRBV5-1; j_gene: TRBJ1-6; CDR3nt: TGCGCCAGCAGCTTGGGATTTGGAGGGACAGGGGGCGCCGGTAATAGTTCACCCCTCCACTTT; CDR3aa: CASSLGFGGTGGAGNSSPLHF
d_gene: -; v_gene: TRBV20-1; j_gene: TRBJ1-2; CDR3nt: TGCAGTGGTCCCGGGAACTATGGCTACACCTTC; CDR3aa: CSGPGNYGYTF
d_gene: TRBD2; v_gene: TRBV11-2; j_gene: TRBJ2-7; CDR3nt: TGTGCCAGCCGGGCGGGGGGAGCCTACGAGCAGTACTTC; CDR3aa: CASRAGGAYEQYF
d_gene: -; v_gene: TRBV10-3; j_gene: TRBJ2-1; CDR3nt: TGTGCCATCAGTTACCAGGGAGGGGGGGAGCAGTTCTTC; CDR3aa: CAISYQGGGEQFF
d_gene: -; v_gene: TRBV14; j_gene: TRBJ1-1; CDR3nt: TGTGCCAGCAGCCCGACGAGGGGAGGGGCTGAAGCTTTCTTT; CDR3aa: CASSPTRGGAEAFF
d_gene: TRBD1; v_gene: TRBV7-2; j_gene: TRBJ1-3; CDR3nt: TGTGCCAGCAGCTACCAGGGGGCCTCTGGAAACACCATATATTTT; CDR3aa: CASSYQGASGNTIYF
d_gene: -; v_gene: TRBV5-4; j_gene: TRBJ1-5; CDR3nt: TGTGCCAGCAGCCCTACCCCTATTGAGAGGAGAGCCCAGCATTTT; CDR3aa: CASSPTPIERRAQHF
d_gene: TRBD1; v_gene: TRBV7-2; j_gene: TRBJ2-7; CDR3nt: TGTGCCAGCAGCTCCGGGACAGTCTACGAGCAGTACTTC; CDR3aa: CASSSGTVYEQYF
d_gene: -; v_gene: TRBV11-2; j_gene: TRBJ1-2; CDR3nt: TGTGCCAGCAGTCTTGAGGCGGGGCCCTATGGCTACACCTTC; CDR3aa: CASSLEAGPYGYTF
d_gene: -; v_gene: TRBV15; j_gene: TRBJ2-2; CDR3nt: TGTGCCACCAGCCCAGTCGGGGAGAACACCGGGGAGCTGTTTTTT; CDR3aa: CATSPVGENTGELFF
d_gene: -; v_gene: TRBV4-3; j_gene: TRBJ1-6; CDR3nt: TGCGCCAGCAGCCTGACAGGTAGTAATTCACCCCTCCACTTT; CDR3aa: CASSLTGSNSPLHF
d_gene: -; v_gene: TRBV2; j_gene: TRBJ1-2; CDR3nt: TGTGCCAGCAGCCTGGATTATGGGGCGTACTATGGCTACACCTTC; CDR3aa: CASSLDYGAYYGYTF
d_gene: -; v_gene: TRBV5-1; j_gene: TRBJ1-1; CDR3nt: TGCGCCAGCAGCACAAAGCCCGACAGTCAGAACACTGAAGCTTTCTTT; CDR3aa: CASSTKPDSQNTEAFF
d_gene: -; v_gene: TRBV18; j_gene: TRBJ1-3; CDR3nt: TGTGCCAGCTCGCTGACACGCTCTGGAAACACCATATATTTT; CDR3aa: CASSLTRSGNTIYF
d_gene: -; v_gene: TRBV6-5; j_gene: TRBJ1-4; CDR3nt: TGTGCCAGCAGTTACTCGAGCACTATTAATGAAAAACTGTTTTTT; CDR3aa: CASSYSSTINEKLFF
d_gene: -; v_gene: TRBV10-3; j_gene: TRBJ2-7; CDR3nt: TGTGCCACCCGCTCGGACGGGACCTACGAGCAGTACTTC; CDR3aa: CATRSDGTYEQYF
d_gene: TRBD2; v_gene: TRBV5-1; j_gene: TRBJ2-2; CDR3nt: TGCGCCAGCAGCTTGGCCCCAGCGGGGGGTACCGGGGAGCTGTTTTTT; CDR3aa: CASSLAPAGGTGELFF
d_gene: -; v_gene: TRBV5-1; j_gene: TRBJ2-2; CDR3nt: TGCGCCAGCAGTGAGGGGGTAACCGGGGAGCTGTTTTTT; CDR3aa: CASSEGVTGELFF
d_gene: -; v_gene: TRBV5-3; j_gene: TRBJ2-7; CDR3nt: TGTGCCAGAATGGAGGGGCGGATCAACGAGCAGTACTTC; CDR3aa: CARMEGRINEQYF
d_gene: -; v_gene: TRBV5-1; j_gene: TRBJ1-1; CDR3nt: TGCGCCAGCAGCAAGGACGGGGGTAGGACTGAAGCTTTCTTT; CDR3aa: CASSKDGGRTEAFF
d_gene: -; v_gene: TRBV13; j_gene: TRBJ1-5; CDR3nt: TGTGCCAGCAGCTTAGGAACTTTTCAGCCCCAGCATTTT; CDR3aa: CASSLGTFQPQHF
d_gene: -; v_gene: TRBV6-5; j_gene: TRBJ1-1; CDR3nt: TGTGCCAGCAGTTACAAGAATAGTAACACTGAAGCTTTCTTT; CDR3aa: CASSYKNSNTEAFF
d_gene: -; v_gene: TRBV4-1; j_gene: TRBJ2-5; CDR3nt: TGCGCCAGCAGCCAAGGACTAGGGCTGGTGACCCAGTACTTC; CDR3aa: CASSQGLGLVTQYF
d_gene: TRBD2; v_gene: TRBV2; j_gene: TRBJ2-7; CDR3nt: TGTGCCAGCAGTGCCGGCGGGGTACTAGCGGAGGACGAGCAGTACTTC; CDR3aa: CASSAGGVLAEDEQYF
d_gene: -; v_gene: TRBV21-1; j_gene: TRBJ2-3; CDR3nt: TGTGCCAGCAGCTCCCGACAGGGTTTAGGTGTCCTCAACACAGATACGCAGTATTTT; CDR3aa: CASSSRQGLGVLNTDTQYF
d_gene: TRBD1; v_gene: TRBV7-2; j_gene: TRBJ2-1; CDR3nt: TGTGCCAGCAGCTTGTACGGGACAGGGATTTCCAATGAGCAGTTCTTC; CDR3aa: CASSLYGTGISNEQFF
d_gene: -; v_gene: TRBV2; j_gene: TRBJ1-1; CDR3nt: TGTGCCAGCAGCGCAGGTGCCCGTTCTGAAGCTTTCTTT; CDR3aa: CASSAGARSEAFF
d_gene: TRBD1; v_gene: TRBV5-4; j_gene: TRBJ1-1; CDR3nt: TGTGCCAGCAGCTCGGACAGGATGAACACTGAAGCTTTCTTT; CDR3aa: CASSSDRMNTEAFF
d_gene: -; v_gene: TRBV5-1; j_gene: TRBJ1-1; CDR3nt: TGCGCCAGCGGGGGAGGGGGGAACACTGAAGCTTTCTTT; CDR3aa: CASGGGGNTEAFF
d_gene: TRBD2; v_gene: TRBV7-9; j_gene: TRBJ2-7; CDR3nt: TGTGCCAGCAGCTTAGCGGGGGGGAACGAGCAGTACTTC; CDR3aa: CASSLAGGNEQYF
d_gene: TRBD1; v_gene: TRBV5-1; j_gene: TRBJ1-4; CDR3nt: TGCGCCAGCAGCTTGGAGGGACAGGGGGACTTTTTAGAAAAACTGTTTTTT; CDR3aa: CASSLEGQGDFLEKLFF
d_gene: -; v_gene: TRBV7-9; j_gene: TRBJ2-2; CDR3nt: TGTGCCAGCAGCTTAGTAAAAAATTCCTACACCGGGGAGCTGTTTTTT; CDR3aa: CASSLVKNSYTGELFF
d_gene: -; v_gene: TRBV18; j_gene: TRBJ2-3; CDR3nt: TGTGCCAGCTCACCGAGGGAGCCAGATACGCAGTATTTT; CDR3aa: CASSPREPDTQYF
d_gene: TRBD2; v_gene: TRBV27; j_gene: TRBJ2-1; CDR3nt: TGTGCCAGCAGATCAATAGCGGGAGGCTACAATGAGCAGTTCTTC; CDR3aa: CASRSIAGGYNEQFF
d_gene: TRBD1; v_gene: TRBV6-1; j_gene: TRBJ1-1; CDR3nt: TGTGCCACCCAAGTCGACAGGGGTTTGAGAACTGAAGCTTTCTTT; CDR3aa: CATQVDRGLRTEAFF
d_gene: -; v_gene: TRBV6-1; j_gene: TRBJ2-7; CDR3nt: TGTGCCAGCAAAACGACTATCGGGCGGGAACAGCAGTACTTC; CDR3aa: CASKTTIGREQQYF
d_gene: -; v_gene: TRBV19; j_gene: TRBJ2-3; CDR3nt: TGTGCCAGTAGTATGGAGCGGAGCACAGATACGCAGTATTTT; CDR3aa: CASSMERSTDTQYF
d_gene: -; v_gene: TRBV6-5; j_gene: TRBJ2-3; CDR3nt: TGTGCCAGCAGCAGGTGGGCCACGGGAACAGATACGCAGTATTTT; CDR3aa: CASSRWATGTDTQYF
d_gene: TRBD1; v_gene: TRBV5-1; j_gene: TRBJ1-2; CDR3nt: TGCGCCAGCAGCGCCGCGGGACAGAACTATGGCTACACCTTC; CDR3aa: CASSAAGQNYGYTF
d_gene: TRBD1; v_gene: TRBV6-6; j_gene: TRBJ2-6; CDR3nt: TGTGCCGGAGGAGACAGGGTAGTAACTGGGGCCAACGTCCTGACTTTC; CDR3aa: CAGGDRVVTGANVLTF
d_gene: TRBD2; v_gene: TRBV7-3; j_gene: TRBJ2-6; CDR3nt: TGTGCCAGCAGCTTACCTAGCGGGGAGGGGATGTCTGGGGCCAACGTCCTGACTTTC; CDR3aa: CASSLPSGEGMSGANVLTF
d_gene: -; v_gene: TRBV6-6; j_gene: TRBJ2-6; CDR3nt: TGTGCCAGCAGTCGTCCCTCTGGGGCCAACGTCCTGACTTTC; CDR3aa: CASSRPSGANVLTF
d_gene: TRBD1; v_gene: TRBV5-5; j_gene: TRBJ1-4; CDR3nt: TGTGCCAGCAGCACACAACCACTTAACAGGGGCGGTGAAAAACTGTTTTTT; CDR3aa: CASSTQPLNRGGEKLFF
d_gene: TRBD2; v_gene: TRBV19; j_gene: TRBJ2-7; CDR3nt: TGTGCCAGTAGTCGAGAAGGGGCCCCGGGACTAGCGGGGGGGACCTACGAGCAGTACTTC; CDR3aa: CASSREGAPGLAGGTYEQYF
d_gene: TRBD1; v_gene: TRBV29-1; j_gene: TRBJ2-7; CDR3nt: TGCAGCGTTGAGTTCCCGACAGGGCGAAACTACGAGCAGTACTTC; CDR3aa: CSVEFPTGRNYEQYF
d_gene: -; v_gene: TRBV6-5; j_gene: TRBJ2-7; CDR3nt: TGTGCCAGCAGAGGGAGGGGGTACGAGCAGTACTTC; CDR3aa: CASRGRGYEQYF
d_gene: TRBD1; v_gene: TRBV28; j_gene: TRBJ1-2; CDR3nt: TGTGCCAGCAGTTTACTCCCGGGACAGGGGGCGCTGGACTATGGCTACACCTTC; CDR3aa: CASSLLPGQGALDYGYTF